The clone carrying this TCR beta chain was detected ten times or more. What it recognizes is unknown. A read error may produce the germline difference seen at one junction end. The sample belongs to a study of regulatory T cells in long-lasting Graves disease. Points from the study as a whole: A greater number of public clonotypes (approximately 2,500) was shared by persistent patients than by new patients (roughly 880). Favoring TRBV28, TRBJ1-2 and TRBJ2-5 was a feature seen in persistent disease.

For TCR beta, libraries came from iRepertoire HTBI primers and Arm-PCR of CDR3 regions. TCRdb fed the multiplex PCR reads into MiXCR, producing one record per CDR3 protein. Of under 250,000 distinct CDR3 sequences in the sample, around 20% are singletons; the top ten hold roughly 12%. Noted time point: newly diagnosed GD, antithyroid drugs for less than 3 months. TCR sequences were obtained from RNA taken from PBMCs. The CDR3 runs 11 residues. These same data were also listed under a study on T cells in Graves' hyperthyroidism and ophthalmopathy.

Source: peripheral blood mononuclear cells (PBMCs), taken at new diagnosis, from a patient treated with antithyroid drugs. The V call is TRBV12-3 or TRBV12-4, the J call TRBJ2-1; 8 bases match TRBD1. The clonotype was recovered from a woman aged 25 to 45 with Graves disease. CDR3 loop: CASSFGSRGLF. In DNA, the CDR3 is TGTGCCAGCAGTTTTGGAAGCAGGGGGCTCTTC.